This T cell receptor (beta chain) appears in the sequencing data of a study of blood T cells in healthy people across ages. Overall study context: With template switching, about one barcoded beta molecule was captured per two T cells. Study-level results: It was not possible, with unsorted PBMCs, to conclusively compare naive and antigen-experienced cells. Fewer expanded clones and more diversity marked long-lived versus aged donors. Diversity estimated from one million T cells was considered an underestimate.

A sample-barcoded 5' primer and a J-beta primer mix were used in a second PCR of roughly 6 to 12 cycles. A single record per CDR3 protein comes from TCRdb applying MiXCR to the 5' RACE reads. Of 850,000 to 1,100,000 distinct CDR3 sequences detected, around two fifths appear once; the ten largest clones hold about an eighth. For this clonotype: Its antigen is undetermined.

V gave up 6 bases and J gave up 7 bases, with 27 bases separating them. The CDR3 runs to 17 residues. The germline CDR1 and CDR2 sequences are KGHSH and LQKENI. The TCR originated in a man aged 18 to 30 in good health. The chain combines TRBV18 with TRBJ1-1; D is unclear. Sequenced: blood. The CDR3: CASSLKGRTTTSHEAFF. CDR3 nucleotide sequence: TGTGCCAGCTCTCTAAAGGGCAGGACTACGACTAGTCATGAAGCTTTCTTT.